The 14 T cell receptor beta chains in this list originate from one sample, sequenced in a study of metastatic and nonmetastatic thyroid tumors. With MiXCR, TCRdb reprocessed the PCR reads. Among 35,000 to 40,000 clones, about 29% were seen once, and the ten largest hold 9.5% to 13%. Thyroid surgery took place with no prior treatment in any patient. Sequenced input: blood. These receptors were collected from a male donor with papillary thyroid cancer or a benign thyroid nodule (not recorded which). Some clones in this sample may be carry-over from other donors' samples.

The chain joins TRBV28 to TRBJ1-2; D not resolved. CDR1 is MDHEN, CDR2 SYDVKM, per germline. This CDR3 spans 14 amino acids. Between the trimmed V and J ends, which lost 5 bases and 3 bases, there was a span of 13 bases. CDR3 in amino acids: CASSRLDSDYGYTF. The CDR3 DNA follows: TGTGCCAGCAGTCGTTTAGATTCGGACTATGGCTACACCTTC.

This chain connects TRBV10-1 to TRBJ2-2; a weak D match, TRBD2 (6 bases). The CDR3 covers 16 residues. Looked up from germline, CDR1 is WNHNN and CDR2 is SYGVQD (reference sequence). V gave up 6 bases and J gave up 4 bases, with 18 bases separating them. Written as DNA, the CDR3 is TGCGCCAGCAGCCCGGGAGAGGGTCGGGGCACCGGGGAGCTGTTTTTT. It specifies CASSPGEGRGTGELFF.

The genes are TRBV4-1 and TRBJ2-6; TRBD1 aligns across 7 bases. With 2 bases clipped from V and 3 bases from J, the junction kept 7 bases outside the gene matches. Germline V gene lookup returns CDR1 MGHRA and CDR2 YSYEKL. The CDR3 sequence is 17 residues long. The CDR3 region is CASSQPTGESGANVLTF. As DNA, the CDR3 is TGCGCCAGCAGCCAACCCACAGGGGAAAGTGGGGCCAACGTCCTGACTTTC.

As for this clone: At one of its ends the junction is not consistent with the germline gene, which may arise from a read error. The chain couples TRBV19 to TRBJ2-5; D might be TRBD1 (5 bases). The CDR3 loop spans 14 amino acids. The germline V gene encodes CDR1 LNHDA and CDR2 SQIVND (reference sequence). CDR3 in DNA: TGTGCCAGTAGTGGTCTTAGGGGTGTTGAGACCCATTACTTC. This sequence encodes CASSGLRGVETHYF.

This chain joins TRBV7-8 and TRBJ1-1; the match to TRBD1 covers 7 bases. Germline V gives CDR1 SGHVS, CDR2 FQNEAQ. The V and J ends lost 1 base and 0 bases, in that order; junction bases with no gene match: 5. The CDR3 covers 16 residues. CDR3 sequence reads: CASSLGPGTVNTEAFF. Written as DNA, the CDR3 is TGTGCCAGCAGCTTAGGTCCCGGGACAGTGAACACTGAAGCTTTCTTT.

This clone was recorded a few times. The chain carries TRBV5-4 and TRBJ1-2; a possible D gene is TRBD1 (5 bases). Trimming removed 5 bases from V and 6 bases from J, with 23 bases in between. The germline V gene encodes CDR1 SGHNT and CDR2 YYREEE (reference sequence). CDR3 length: 16 amino acids. CDR3 DNA: TGTGCCAGCAGGTCAGTACCCGGGACCCCAAAGGATGGCTACACCTTC. As protein: CASRSVPGTPKDGYTF. The full variable domain, rest sourced from reference TRBV5-4 and TRBJ1-2, is ETGVTQSPTHLIKTRGQQVTLRCSSQSGHNTVSWYQQALGQGPQFIFQYYREEENGRGNFPPRFSGLQFPNYSSELNVNALELDDSALYLCASRSVPGTPKDGYTFGSGTRLTVV.

V gene TRBV19 combines with J gene TRBJ2-7; no definite D call. There are 12 residues in the CDR3. In germline, CDR1 is LNHDA, CDR2 SQIVND (reference sequence). Trimming shortened V by 5 bases and J by 5 bases, and 10 bases separated the two germline ends. In nucleotides, the CDR3 is TGTGCCAGTAGTGATTTAGTCGACGAGCAGTACTTC. This encodes CASSDLVDEQYF.

This clone was seen once. The genes are TRBV4-3 and TRBJ2-4; D not resolved. This CDR3 spans 16 amino acids. CDR1 is LGHNA, CDR2 YSLEER, per germline. V was cut by 1 base and J by 0 bases, with 10 bases left in between. CDR3 in amino acids: CASSQVARPAKNIQYF. The CDR3 nucleotides are TGCGCCAGCAGCCAAGTGGCCCGTCCAGCCAAAAACATTCAGTACTTC.

The rearrangement links TRBV27 to TRBJ2-3, with 7 bases that match TRBD2. V gave up 8 bases and J gave up 4 bases; unmatched junction bases: 6. Germline V lookup: CDR1 MNHEY, CDR2 SMNVEV (reference sequence). The length of the CDR3 is 13 residues. CDR3 region: CASFAGASDTQYF. CDR3 in DNA: TGTGCCAGCTTTGCGGGAGCTTCAGATACGCAGTATTTT.

The rearrangement uses TRBV19 and TRBJ2-3; the D call may be TRBD1 or TRBD2 (5 bases each). This CDR3 region has 14 residues. V dropped 7 bases and J dropped 1 base, with 12 bases sitting between them. The V gene's germline CDR1 is LNHDA and CDR2 SQIVND (reference sequence). The CDR3 DNA is TGTGCCAGTAACCAGAGAGGGGGCACAGATACGCAGTATTTT. This encodes CASNQRGGTDTQYF.

This clone was counted at least ten times. This chain joins TRBV19 and TRBJ2-2; TRBD2 agrees at 13 bases. This CDR3 is built from 20 residues. After removal of 4 bases from V and 6 bases from J, the junction contained 17 bases not matched to a gene. Germline CDR1 LNHDA, CDR2 SQIVND (reference sequence). CDR3 amino acids: CASSTRKGLAGLRGAGELFF. The CDR3 DNA sequence: TGTGCCAGTAGTACGAGGAAGGGACTAGCGGGACTCAGAGGAGCCGGGGAGCTGTTTTTT. Full variable domain (rest looked up from reference TRBV19 and TRBJ2-2): DGGITQSPKYLFRKEGQNVTLSCEQNLNHDAMYWYRQDPGQGLRLIYYSQIVNDFQKGDIAEGYSVSREKKESFPLTVTSAQKNPTAFYLCASSTRKGLAGLRGAGELFFGEGSRLTVL.

The rearrangement links TRBV24-1 to TRBJ2-2; D ambiguous. This CDR3 contains 10 residues. The V end lost 8 bases, the J end lost 6 bases, and 3 bases lay between the germline ends. In germline, CDR1 is KGHDR, CDR2 SFDVKD. CDR3 sequence (DNA): TGTGCCACCACACCCGGGGAGCTGTTTTTT. This codes for CATTPGELFF.

In this sample, this clone turned up many times. The chain is built from TRBV7-9 and TRBJ2-3; TRBD2 might be the D (6 bases). The CDR3 contains 15 residues. V was trimmed by 4 bases and J by 3 bases, leaving 14 bases between them. CDR1 is SEHNR, CDR2 FQNEAQ, per germline (reference sequence). CDR3 amino acids: CASSSPPGETDTQYF. For the CDR3, the DNA is TGTGCCAGCAGCTCCCCTCCGGGAGAGACAGATACGCAGTATTTT.

This clone was seen more than once but under ten times. The CDR3 sequence is CASSLRQGYTEAFF. The CDR3 coding sequence is TGTGCCAGCAGTTTACGACAGGGTTACACTGAAGCTTTCTTT. The chain couples TRBV27 to TRBJ1-1, with 7 bases fitting TRBD1. V shed 2 bases and J 3 bases; nucleotides not matched to a gene: 3. The CDR3 spans 14 residues. The germline V gene has CDR1 MNHEY and CDR2 SMNVEV (reference sequence).